These T cell receptor beta chains were read from a single sample in a study of shared clonotypes between healthy human individuals. The repertoire was sequenced with immunoSEQ multiplex PCR; TCRdb's copy has only in-frame clones and lacks some. The sample consists of 1,100,000 or so clones, more than 75% of them appearing once. The source material was memory CD4+ T cells from PBMCs. These receptors were obtained from a young man in good health. Some clones in this sample may be carry-over from other donors' samples. Both conserved end residues are part of each CDR3. A D gene is named only where the DNA matches it firmly. Not every row has a clone size; where given, it reads once, few, many or a size class.

abundance: NA; d_gene: NA; j_gene: TRBJ1-1; v_gene: TRBV5-5; CDR3nt: TGTGCCAGCAGCTTGCGTCTCAGGAGGGTAATGAACACTGAAGCTTTCTTT; CDR3aa: CASSLRLRRVMNTEAFF
abundance: NA; d_gene: TRBD1; j_gene: TRBJ2-1; v_gene: TRBV19; CDR3nt: TGTGCCAGTAGTATAGCCGGCAGGGGGAACAATGAGCAGTTCTTC; CDR3aa: CASSIAGRGNNEQFF
abundance: NA; d_gene: NA; j_gene: TRBJ2-7; v_gene: TRBV5-1; CDR3nt: TGCGCCAGCAGCCTACGGGTTGGAAAAGACTACGAGCAGTACTTC; CDR3aa: CASSLRVGKDYEQYF
abundance: once; d_gene: TRBD2; j_gene: TRBJ2-1; v_gene: TRBV4-2; CDR3nt: TGTGCCAGCAGCCAAGACCCTAGCGGGACTTCCTACAATGAGCAGTTCTTC; CDR3aa: CASSQDPSGTSYNEQFF
abundance: NA; d_gene: NA; j_gene: TRBJ2-7; v_gene: TRBV28; CDR3nt: TGTGCCAGCAGTCTAGACAACGAGCAGTACTTC; CDR3aa: CASSLDNEQYF
abundance: many; d_gene: TRBD2; j_gene: TRBJ2-4; v_gene: TRBV13; CDR3nt: TGTGCCAGCAGCCGTGGGAGGGGCGGAAACATTCAGTACTTC; CDR3aa: CASSRGRGGNIQYF
abundance: NA; d_gene: NA; j_gene: TRBJ2-4; v_gene: TRBV5-4; CDR3nt: TGTGCCAGCAGCTTGGGCGTAGCCAAAAACATTCAGTACTTC; CDR3aa: CASSLGVAKNIQYF
abundance: NA; d_gene: NA; j_gene: TRBJ1-2; v_gene: TRBV5-1; CDR3nt: TGCGCCAGCAGCTCACAGGGCGCTAACTATGGCTACACCTTC; CDR3aa: CASSSQGANYGYTF
abundance: NA; d_gene: NA; j_gene: TRBJ1-5; v_gene: TRBV27; CDR3nt: TGTGCCAGCGGGGGCAATCAGCCCCAGCATTTT; CDR3aa: CASGGNQPQHF
abundance: NA; d_gene: TRBD1; j_gene: TRBJ1-6; v_gene: TRBV29-1; CDR3nt: TGCAGCGTTGGGGCAGGGGGAGACTCACCCCTCCACTTT; CDR3aa: CSVGAGGDSPLHF
abundance: once; d_gene: TRBD1; j_gene: TRBJ2-7; v_gene: TRBV6-1; CDR3nt: TGTGCCAGCATGGAGACAGGGTTCACCGAGCAGTACTTC; CDR3aa: CASMETGFTEQYF
abundance: NA; d_gene: NA; j_gene: TRBJ1-2; v_gene: TRBV7-8; CDR3nt: TGTGCCATCGGGGGGGGCGGCTATGGCTACACCTTC; CDR3aa: CAIGGGGYGYTF
abundance: NA; d_gene: NA; j_gene: TRBJ1-2; v_gene: TRBV5-1; CDR3nt: TGCGCCAGCAGCTTCGACGACCCCCTTGGCTACACCTTC; CDR3aa: CASSFDDPLGYTF
abundance: NA; d_gene: NA; j_gene: TRBJ1-2; v_gene: TRBV25-1; CDR3nt: TGTGCCAGCAGTGACCGGACCGGGAAATATGGCTACACCTTC; CDR3aa: CASSDRTGKYGYTF
abundance: NA; d_gene: NA; j_gene: TRBJ1-5; v_gene: TRBV2; CDR3nt: TGTGCCAGCAGTCCAACGGGAGGACGCAATCAGCCCCAGCATTTT; CDR3aa: CASSPTGGRNQPQHF
abundance: few; d_gene: NA; j_gene: TRBJ1-5; v_gene: TRBV6-6; CDR3nt: TGTGCCAGCACTGCGGGAAATCAGCCCCAGCATTTT; CDR3aa: CASTAGNQPQHF
abundance: NA; d_gene: NA; j_gene: TRBJ2-3; v_gene: TRBV27; CDR3nt: TGTGCCAGGAGCGATTTCCGGACAGTCAGCACAGATACGCAGTATTTT; CDR3aa: CARSDFRTVSTDTQYF
abundance: few; d_gene: TRBD1; j_gene: TRBJ1-1; v_gene: TRBV9; CDR3nt: TGTGCCAGCAGCACGGGACAGGGTAGGTCTGAAGCTTTCTTT; CDR3aa: CASSTGQGRSEAFF
abundance: NA; d_gene: NA; j_gene: TRBJ2-5; v_gene: TRBV14; CDR3nt: TGTGCCAGTCGACAGTCCCAAGAGACCCAGTACTTC; CDR3aa: CASRQSQETQYF
abundance: NA; d_gene: NA; j_gene: TRBJ2-7; v_gene: TRBV4-3; CDR3nt: TGCGCCAGCAGCCAAGAGTCCGGTTTGGACGAGCAGTACTTC; CDR3aa: CASSQESGLDEQYF
abundance: NA; d_gene: TRBD2; j_gene: TRBJ2-1; v_gene: TRBV7-3; CDR3nt: TGTGCCAGCAGCTATAGCGGGGGACTCTACAATGAGCAGTTCTTC; CDR3aa: CASSYSGGLYNEQFF
abundance: few; d_gene: NA; j_gene: TRBJ1-4; v_gene: TRBV25-1; CDR3nt: TGTGCCAGCAGTGAAGGGAGGGGGGCGAATGAAAAACTGTTTTTT; CDR3aa: CASSEGRGANEKLFF
abundance: NA; d_gene: NA; j_gene: TRBJ1-1; v_gene: TRBV9; CDR3nt: TGTGCCAGCAGCCCCCAGGTGGAGATTAGAAACACTGAAGCTTTCTTT; CDR3aa: CASSPQVEIRNTEAFF
abundance: NA; d_gene: NA; j_gene: TRBJ2-7; v_gene: TRBV7-8; CDR3nt: TGTGCCAGCAGCTTAGGGATCGACAGTGAGCAGTACTTC; CDR3aa: CASSLGIDSEQYF
abundance: NA; d_gene: NA; j_gene: TRBJ2-4; v_gene: TRBV6-5; CDR3nt: TGTGCCAGCAGTTACTCGACGTCAACCAAAAACATTCAGTACTTC; CDR3aa: CASSYSTSTKNIQYF
abundance: NA; d_gene: NA; j_gene: TRBJ2-7; v_gene: TRBV28; CDR3nt: TGTGCCAGCAGTTTAGAGGGCTACTACGAGCAGTACTTC; CDR3aa: CASSLEGYYEQYF
abundance: NA; d_gene: NA; j_gene: TRBJ2-7; v_gene: TRBV21-1; CDR3nt: TGTGCCAGCAGCAAGGGACTGAAGGACTTC; CDR3aa: CASSKGLKDF
abundance: NA; d_gene: NA; j_gene: TRBJ1-2; v_gene: TRBV27; CDR3nt: TGTGCCAGCAGTTTATCGGTCGTCGGGAGACCTACTACTAACTATGGCTACACCTTC; CDR3aa: CASSLSVVGRPTTNYGYTF
abundance: NA; d_gene: TRBD1; j_gene: TRBJ1-4; v_gene: TRBV28; CDR3nt: TGTGCCAGCGGGGTCACAGGGGGCGATGAAAAACTGTTTTTT; CDR3aa: CASGVTGGDEKLFF